The 8 T cell receptor beta chains reported below all come from one sample, sequenced in a study of cytomegalovirus exposure and HLA in healthy donors. Amplification used 60 Vbeta primers and 13 Jbeta primers. Only in-frame clones appear in the TCRdb table, and some are missing; sequencing was by immunoSEQ multiplex PCR. Here the sample spans around 110,000 clones, 65% being singletons. The sample was PBMCs. The receptors were gathered from a woman aged 40 to 55 in good health and CMV-seropositive.

There are a few counts of this clone. The chain has TRBV9 and TRBJ2-2; unclear D gene. The CDR3 consists of 13 residues. Trimming stripped 0 bases from V and 7 bases from J, with 7 bases between. Per the germline V gene, CDR1 is SGDLS and CDR2 is YYNGEE. The CDR3 reads CASSVERLGELFF. DNA for the CDR3: TGTGCCAGCAGCGTAGAGCGACTCGGGGAGCTGTTTTTT.

This clone was seen more than once but under ten times. The chain has TRBV4-1 and TRBJ1-1; TRBD1 aligns across 7 bases. This CDR3 is 14 amino acids long. V gave up 1 base and J gave up 5 bases; unmatched junction bases: 4. Germline-derived CDR1 and CDR2 are MGHRA and YSYEKL. The CDR3 region is CASSQAGRGTEAFF. The CDR3 DNA sequence: TGCGCCAGCAGCCAAGCAGGCAGGGGGACTGAAGCTTTCTTT.

This clone has just one count. The J gene is TRBJ2-2, the V gene TRBV7-2, with 8 bases aligning to TRBD2. Germline loops: CDR1 SGHTA, CDR2 FQGNSA. CDR3 length equals 17 residues. V was clipped by 5 bases and J by 6 bases; unmatched bases: 14. The CDR3 sequence: CASSAQPRLAFAGELFF. The CDR3 coding sequence is TGTGCCAGCAGCGCCCAACCCCGACTAGCGTTTGCCGGGGAGCTGTTTTTT.

To note about this clone: A read error may account for a junction end that differs from germline. The rearrangement joins TRBV7-9 to TRBJ1-2; D gene ambiguous. The CDR3 runs to 12 residues. The germline gives CDR1 SEHNR, CDR2 FQNEAQ (reference sequence). The CDR3 reads CSSSLGGNGYTF. CDR3 bases: TGTTCCAGCAGCCTAGGCGGTAACGGCTACACCTTC.

With regard to this clone: Germline and junction disagree at one end, which may indicate a read error. The V and J genes are TRBV5-4 and TRBJ2-5; 12 nucleotides line up with TRBD2. CDR3 size: 13 residues. From germline, CDR1 is SGHNT and CDR2 YYREEE (reference sequence). The CDR3 coding sequence is TGTGCCAGCAGCGACGAGTCGACTAGCGGGAGTAACTTC. This codes for CASSDESTSGSNF.

This chain uses TRBV5-4 with TRBJ2-7; TRBD2 matches at 13 bases. V shed 3 bases, J shed 2 bases, and the junction held 2 bases outside the gene matches. Germline V gene lookup returns CDR1 SGHNT and CDR2 YYREEE (reference sequence). The CDR3 is 15 amino acids. The CDR3 loop reads CASSSGLAGTYEQYF. In nucleotides, the CDR3 is TGTGCCAGCAGCTCGGGACTAGCGGGGACCTACGAGCAGTACTTC.

This clone came up a few times. This chain uses TRBV28 with TRBJ2-1; TRBD2 matches 10 bases. This CDR3 region has 15 residues. Germline trimming cut 6 bases from V and 4 bases from J; bases unmatched to any gene: 6. Germline V gene sequence: CDR1 MDHEN, CDR2 SYDVKM. The DNA of the CDR3 is TGTGCCAGCAGCAAGGGGACTAGCGCTTACAATGAGCAGTTCTTC. Translated, it gives CASSKGTSAYNEQFF.

This sequence joins TRBV25-1 and TRBJ2-3; TRBD2 matches 10 bases. Looked up from germline, CDR1 is MGHDK and CDR2 is SYGVNS. The CDR3 has 18 residues. After removal of 0 bases from V and 3 bases from J, the junction contained 9 bases not matched to a gene. The DNA for the CDR3 is TGTGCCAGCAGTGAATATGGCCTAGCGGGAGAATCAACAGATACGCAGTATTTT. It is translated as CASSEYGLAGESTDTQYF.